This TCR beta chain was observed in a study of blood T cell repertoires in COVID-19. Profiled with immunoSEQ multiplex PCR; TCRdb holds only in-frame clones, not every one. The repertoire has 150,000 to 200,000 clones, approximately 90% of them found once; the top ten carry approximately 13%. Germline V gene sequence: CDR1 SGHNT, CDR2 YYREEE (reference sequence). This CDR3 has 16 residues. Trimming cost V 1 base and J 0 bases, with 11 bases left between them. The sample comprised peripheral blood. The chain links TRBV5-4 to TRBJ2-1; D gene ambiguous. The sequence derives from an older woman with COVID-19, enrolled during active disease. CDR3 DNA sequence: TGTGCCAGCAGCTTGCCCGGAGCGAGCTCCTACAATGAGCAGTTCTTC. This encodes CASSLPGASSYNEQFF.